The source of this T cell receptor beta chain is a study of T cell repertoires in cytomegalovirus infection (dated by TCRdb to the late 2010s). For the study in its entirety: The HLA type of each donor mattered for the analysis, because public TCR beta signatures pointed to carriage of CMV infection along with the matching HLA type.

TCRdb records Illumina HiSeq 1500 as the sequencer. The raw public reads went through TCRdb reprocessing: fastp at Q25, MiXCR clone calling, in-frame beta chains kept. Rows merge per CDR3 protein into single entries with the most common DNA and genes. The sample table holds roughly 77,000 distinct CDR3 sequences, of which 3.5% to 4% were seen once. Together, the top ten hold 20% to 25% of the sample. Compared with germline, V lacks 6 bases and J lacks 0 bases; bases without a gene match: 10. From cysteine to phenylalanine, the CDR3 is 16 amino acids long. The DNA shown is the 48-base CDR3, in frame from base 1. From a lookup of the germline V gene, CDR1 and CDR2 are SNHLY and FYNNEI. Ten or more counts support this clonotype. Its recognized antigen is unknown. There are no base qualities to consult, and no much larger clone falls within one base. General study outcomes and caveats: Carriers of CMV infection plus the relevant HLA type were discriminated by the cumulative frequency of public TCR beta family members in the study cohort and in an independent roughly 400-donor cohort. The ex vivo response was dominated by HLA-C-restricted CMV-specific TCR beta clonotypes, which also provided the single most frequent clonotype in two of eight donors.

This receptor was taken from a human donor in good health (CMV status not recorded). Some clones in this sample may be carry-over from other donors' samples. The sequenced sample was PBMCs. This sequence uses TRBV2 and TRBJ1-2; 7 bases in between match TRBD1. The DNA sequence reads TGTGCCAGCAGGCCCAGGGACAGAAGTTCTAACTATGGCTACACCTTC. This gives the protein CASRPRDRSSNYGYTF. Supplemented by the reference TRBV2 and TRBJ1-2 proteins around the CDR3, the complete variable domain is EPEVTQTPSHQVTQMGQEVILRCVPISNHLYFYWYRQILGQKVEFLVSFYNNEISEKSEIFDDQFSVERPDGSNFTLKIRSTKLEDSAMYFCASRPRDRSSNYGYTFGSGTRLTVV.